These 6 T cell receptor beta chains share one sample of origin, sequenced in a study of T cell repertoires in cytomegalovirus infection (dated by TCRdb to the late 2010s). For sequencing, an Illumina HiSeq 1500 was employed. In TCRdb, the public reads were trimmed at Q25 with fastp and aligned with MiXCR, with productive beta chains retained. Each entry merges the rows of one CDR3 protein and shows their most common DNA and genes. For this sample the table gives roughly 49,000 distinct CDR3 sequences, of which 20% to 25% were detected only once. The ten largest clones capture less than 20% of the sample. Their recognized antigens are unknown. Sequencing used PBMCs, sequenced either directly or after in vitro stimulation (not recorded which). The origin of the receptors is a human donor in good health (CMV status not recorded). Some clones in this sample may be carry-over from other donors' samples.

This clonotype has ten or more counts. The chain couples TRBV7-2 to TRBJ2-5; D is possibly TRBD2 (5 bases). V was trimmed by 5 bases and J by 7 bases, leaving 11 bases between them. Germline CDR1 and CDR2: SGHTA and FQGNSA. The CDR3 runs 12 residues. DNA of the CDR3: TGTGCCAGCAGCCTCGGCGGGTGGACCCAGTACTTC. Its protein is CASSLGGWTQYF. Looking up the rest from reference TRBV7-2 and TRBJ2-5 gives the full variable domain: GAGVSQSPSNKVTEKGKDVELRCDPISGHTALYWYRQSLGQGLEFLIYFQGNSAPDKSGLPSDRFSAERTGGSVSTLTIQRTQQEDSAVYLCASSLGGWTQYFGPGTRLLVL.

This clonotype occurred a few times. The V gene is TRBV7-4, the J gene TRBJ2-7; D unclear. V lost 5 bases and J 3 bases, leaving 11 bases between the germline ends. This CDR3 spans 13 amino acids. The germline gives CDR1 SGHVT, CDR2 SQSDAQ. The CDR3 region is CASSLPFIYEQYF. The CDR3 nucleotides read TGTGCCAGCAGCCTCCCGTTTATCTACGAGCAGTACTTC. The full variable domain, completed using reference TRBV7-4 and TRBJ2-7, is GAGVSQSPRYKVAKRGRDVALRCDSISGHVTLYWYRQTLGQGSEVLTYSQSDAQRDKSGRPSGRFSAERPERSVSTLKIQRTEQGDSAVYLCASSLPFIYEQYFGPGTRLTVT.

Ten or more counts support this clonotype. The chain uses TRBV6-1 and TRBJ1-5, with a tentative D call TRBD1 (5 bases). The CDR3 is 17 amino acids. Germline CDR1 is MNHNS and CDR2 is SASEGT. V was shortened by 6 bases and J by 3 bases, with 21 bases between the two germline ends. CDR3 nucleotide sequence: TGTGCCAGCAGAGGAAAGCAGGGACTGGCTTTCAATCAGCCCCAGCATTTT. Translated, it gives CASRGKQGLAFNQPQHF.

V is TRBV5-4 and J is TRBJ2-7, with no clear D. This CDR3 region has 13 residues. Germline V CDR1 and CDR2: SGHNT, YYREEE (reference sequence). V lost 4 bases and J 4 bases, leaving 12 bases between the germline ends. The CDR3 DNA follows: TGTGCCAGCAGCAATTCAGGCTCTTACGAGCAGTACTTC. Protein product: CASSNSGSYEQYF.

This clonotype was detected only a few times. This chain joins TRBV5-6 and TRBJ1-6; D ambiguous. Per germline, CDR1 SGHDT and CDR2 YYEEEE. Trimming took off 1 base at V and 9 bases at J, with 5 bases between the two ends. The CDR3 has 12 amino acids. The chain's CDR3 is CASSLSGSPLHF. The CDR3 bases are TGTGCCAGCAGCTTGAGCGGTTCACCCCTCCACTTT.

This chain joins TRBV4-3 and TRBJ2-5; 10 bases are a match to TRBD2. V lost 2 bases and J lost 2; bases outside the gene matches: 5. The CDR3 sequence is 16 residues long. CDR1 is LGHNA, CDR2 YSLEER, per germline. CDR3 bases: TGCGCCAGCAGCCAAAGCGGGGGGGCCGGGCAAGAGACCCAGTACTTC. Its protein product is CASSQSGGAGQETQYF.